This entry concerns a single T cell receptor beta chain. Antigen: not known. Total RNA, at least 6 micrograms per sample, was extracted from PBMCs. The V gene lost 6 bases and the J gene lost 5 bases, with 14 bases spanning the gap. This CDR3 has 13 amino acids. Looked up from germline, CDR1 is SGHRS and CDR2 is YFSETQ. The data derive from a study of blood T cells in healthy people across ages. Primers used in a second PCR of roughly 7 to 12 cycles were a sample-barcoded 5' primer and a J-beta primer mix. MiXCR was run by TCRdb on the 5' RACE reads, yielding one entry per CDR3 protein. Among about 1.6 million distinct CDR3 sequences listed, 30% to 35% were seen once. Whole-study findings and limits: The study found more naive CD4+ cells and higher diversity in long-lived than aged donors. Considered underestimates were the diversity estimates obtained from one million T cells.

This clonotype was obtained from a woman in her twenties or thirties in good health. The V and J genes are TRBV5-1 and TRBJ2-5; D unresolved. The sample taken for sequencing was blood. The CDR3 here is CASTGTATETQYF. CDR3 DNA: TGCGCCAGCACCGGAACAGCCACGGAGACCCAGTACTTC.